This entry concerns a single TCR beta chain. Its matching antigen is unknown. The beta constant-region primer was an equimolar mix of two oligonucleotides covering TRBC1 and TRBC2. Each CDR3 protein gets one entry after TCRdb re-called the UMI-ligation and nested PCR reads with MiXCR. The sample carries some 150,000 distinct CDR3 sequences, over 15% recorded once. Overnight CMV lysate stimulation of fresh PBMCs defined donor CMV status by CD4+ IFNgamma. Cells stained for CD3, CD4, CD8, CD45RA and CD27 were sorted into four subsets. This specimen belongs to a study of naive and memory T cell subsets. Deletions cut 1 base from V and 2 bases from J, with 9 bases between. This CDR3 is 13 amino acids long. Germline CDR1 DFQATT, CDR2 SNEGSKA (reference sequence). Study observations and caveats: Gini index rose across naive, CM, EM and EMRA in CD4 and CD8. Clonotypes here are unpaired alpha or beta chain sequences.

The sample comprised naive CD4+ T cells from blood. The chain links TRBV20-1 to TRBJ2-7, with D uncertain. This TCR came from a human donor in good health. The DNA for the CDR3 is TGCAGTGCTAGAGGTGGAGTTGCCTACGAGCAGTACTTC. It codes for CSARGGVAYEQYF.